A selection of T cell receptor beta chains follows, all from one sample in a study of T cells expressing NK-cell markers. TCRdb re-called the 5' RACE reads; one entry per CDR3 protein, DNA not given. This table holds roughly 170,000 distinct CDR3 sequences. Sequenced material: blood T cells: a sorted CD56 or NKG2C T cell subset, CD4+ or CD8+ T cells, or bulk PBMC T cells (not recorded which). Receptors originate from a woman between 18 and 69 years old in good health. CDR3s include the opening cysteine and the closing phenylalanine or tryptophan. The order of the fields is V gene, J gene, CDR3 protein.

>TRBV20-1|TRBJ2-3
CSASSGGGLTQYF
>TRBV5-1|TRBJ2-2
CASSLDSNTGELFF
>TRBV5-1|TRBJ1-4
CASSSGQGREKLFF
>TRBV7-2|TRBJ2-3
CASSLDGRAADTQYF
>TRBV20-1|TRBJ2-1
CSARPLTSGTHNEQFF
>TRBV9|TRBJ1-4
CASSVSAGDNEKLFF
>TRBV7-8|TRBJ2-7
CASRQSGSSYEQYF
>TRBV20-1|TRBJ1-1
CSAREGQRGTEAFF
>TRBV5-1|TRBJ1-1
CASSWGTGWNTEAFF
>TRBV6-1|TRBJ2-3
CASRPRPDDTQYF
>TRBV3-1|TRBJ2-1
CASSLSGTSGNEQFF
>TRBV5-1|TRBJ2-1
CASSLIGAGNEQFF
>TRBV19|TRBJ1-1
CASSILQGFGTEAFF
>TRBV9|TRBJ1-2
CASSVEGQGRSGYTF
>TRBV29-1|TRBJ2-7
CSVGSEQGPYEQYF
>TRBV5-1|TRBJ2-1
CASSLVRTRTFGEQFF
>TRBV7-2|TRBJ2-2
CASSPMVRRAGELFF
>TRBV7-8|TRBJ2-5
CASSSREAYRETQYF
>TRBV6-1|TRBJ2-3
CASSRTLRTDTQYF
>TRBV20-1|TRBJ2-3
CSASVGQDTDTQYF
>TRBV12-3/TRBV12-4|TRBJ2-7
CASSLAQLIRHEQYF
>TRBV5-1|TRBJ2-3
CASSGLAGGTDTQYF
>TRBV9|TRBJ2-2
CASSVGGAGTGELFF
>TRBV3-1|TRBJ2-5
CASSVGTGRPGQETQYF
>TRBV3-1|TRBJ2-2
CASSQDRGSLGAGELFF
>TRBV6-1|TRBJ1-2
CASRGQGANYGYTF
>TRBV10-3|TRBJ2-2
CAVGFSNTGELFF
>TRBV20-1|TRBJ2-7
CSAINSGTITYEQYF
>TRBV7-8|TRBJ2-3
CASSSNMADTQYF
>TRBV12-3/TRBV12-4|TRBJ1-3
CASSFFGNTIYF
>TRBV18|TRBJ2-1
CASSPRIRTKKSYNEQFF
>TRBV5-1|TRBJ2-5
CASSLNTGTGEETQYF
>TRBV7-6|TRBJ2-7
CASSLPGHSGSSYEQYF
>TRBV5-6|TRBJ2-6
CASSLHGTNVLTF
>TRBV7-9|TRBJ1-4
CASSPLRVTTNEKLFF
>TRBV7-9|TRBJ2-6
CASSLTVSGANVLTF
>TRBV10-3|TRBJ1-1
CAISINPGYEAFF
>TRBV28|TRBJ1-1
CASTGVTEAFF
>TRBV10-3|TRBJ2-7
CAISESAGGPGEQYF
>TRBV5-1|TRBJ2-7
CASSLGSGVIWDEQYF
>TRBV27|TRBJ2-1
CASRAGGRNEQFF
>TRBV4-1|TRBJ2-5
CASSQGLAGGTSQETQYF
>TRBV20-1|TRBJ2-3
CSARDSARGFTDTQYF
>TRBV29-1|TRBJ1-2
CSVEPGQGYYGHGYTF
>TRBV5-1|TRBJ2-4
CASSLEGDIQYF
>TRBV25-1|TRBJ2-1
CASSESDRGYNEQFF
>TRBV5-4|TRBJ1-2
CASSSPDVNYGYTF
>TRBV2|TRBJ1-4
CASRDGTNEKLFF
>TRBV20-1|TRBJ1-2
CSAGETGSGYTF
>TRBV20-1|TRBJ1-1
CSAKETEMNTEAFF
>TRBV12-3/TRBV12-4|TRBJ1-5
CASSLRGVGNQPQHF
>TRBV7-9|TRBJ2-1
CASRHPGISYNEQFF
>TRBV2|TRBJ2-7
CASSRSTSGSYEQYF
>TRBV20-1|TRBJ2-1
CSARSGSSYNEQFF